The T cell receptor (beta chain) under discussion was sequenced for a study of shared clonotypes between healthy human individuals. Comments on this clone: The target antigen is unknown.

CDR1 is MGHRA, CDR2 YSYEKL, per germline. The CDR3 spans 17 residues. With V trimmed by 4 bases and J by 3 bases, 12 bases remained unmatched. Study results and caveats: Memory subsets generally showed lower estimated richness than naive subsets.

Sorted-subset replicate PCRs used roughly 220 ng DNA, about 30,000 T cell genomes. Libraries were prepared by immunoSEQ multiplex PCR; TCRdb keeps only in-frame clonotypes and omits some of them. The top ten hold around 1.7% of the sample, which has about 2.1 million clones, just under 95% seen once. CD45RO negativity and positive selection for CCR7 defined naive CD8 cells, a population that excluded terminally differentiated effector memory CD45RA+ cells. The sequenced material came from naive CD8+ T cells from PBMCs. The source of this sequence is a man between 18 and 35 years old in good health. Some clones in this sample may be carry-over from other donors' samples. The V call is TRBV4-1, the J call TRBJ2-7, with 10 bases identical to TRBD2. CDR3 sequence: CASSPLRGASGSYEQYF. DNA of the CDR3: TGCGCCAGCAGCCCGCTCAGGGGTGCTAGCGGGAGCTACGAGCAGTACTTC.